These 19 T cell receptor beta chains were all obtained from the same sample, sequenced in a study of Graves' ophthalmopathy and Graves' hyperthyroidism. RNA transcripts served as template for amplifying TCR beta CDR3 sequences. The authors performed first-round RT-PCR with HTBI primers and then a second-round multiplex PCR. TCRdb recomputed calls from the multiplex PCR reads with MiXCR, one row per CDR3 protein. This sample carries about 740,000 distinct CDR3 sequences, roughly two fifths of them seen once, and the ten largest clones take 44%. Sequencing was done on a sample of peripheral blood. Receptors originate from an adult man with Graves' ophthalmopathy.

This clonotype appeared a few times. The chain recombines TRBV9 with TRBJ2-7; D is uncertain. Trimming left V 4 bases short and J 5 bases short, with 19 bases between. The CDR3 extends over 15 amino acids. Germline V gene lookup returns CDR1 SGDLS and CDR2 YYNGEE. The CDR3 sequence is CASSQDGRQLDEQYF. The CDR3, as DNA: TGTGCCAGCAGCCAGGATGGCCGGCAACTCGACGAGCAGTACTTC.

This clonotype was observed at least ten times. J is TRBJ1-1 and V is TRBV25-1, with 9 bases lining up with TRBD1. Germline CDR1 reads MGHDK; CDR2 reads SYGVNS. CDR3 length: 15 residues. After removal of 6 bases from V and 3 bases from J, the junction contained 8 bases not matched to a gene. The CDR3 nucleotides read TGTGCCAGCAGATCTGGACAGGGGCGGTACACTGAAGCTTTCTTT. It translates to CASRSGQGRYTEAFF.

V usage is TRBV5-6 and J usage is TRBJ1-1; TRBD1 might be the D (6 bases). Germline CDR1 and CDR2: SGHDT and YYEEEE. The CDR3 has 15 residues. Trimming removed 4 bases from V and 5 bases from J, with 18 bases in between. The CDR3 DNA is TGTGCCAGCAGCATGAAGGGGGGAGGAGGGACTGAAGCTTTCTTT. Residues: CASSMKGGGGTEAFF.

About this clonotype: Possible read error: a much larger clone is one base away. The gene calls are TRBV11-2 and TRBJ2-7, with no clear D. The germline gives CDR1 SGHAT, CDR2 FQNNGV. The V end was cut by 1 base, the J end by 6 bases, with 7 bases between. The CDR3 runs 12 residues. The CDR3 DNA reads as TGTGCCAGCAGCTTAGTAGGGCCCGAGCAGTACTTC. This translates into CASSLVGPEQYF.

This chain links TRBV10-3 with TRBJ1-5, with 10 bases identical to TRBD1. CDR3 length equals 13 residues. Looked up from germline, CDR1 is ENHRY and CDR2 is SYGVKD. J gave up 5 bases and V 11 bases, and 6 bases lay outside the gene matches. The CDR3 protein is CADTGTGDQPQHF. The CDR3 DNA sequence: TGTGCCGATACTGGGACAGGGGATCAGCCCCAGCATTTT.

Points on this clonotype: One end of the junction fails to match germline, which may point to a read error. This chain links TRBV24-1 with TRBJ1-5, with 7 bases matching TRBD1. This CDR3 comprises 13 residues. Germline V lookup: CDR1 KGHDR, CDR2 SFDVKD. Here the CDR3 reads CASSRDRRQPQHF. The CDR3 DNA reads TGTGCCAGCAGTAGGGACAGAAGGCAGCCCCAGCATTTT.

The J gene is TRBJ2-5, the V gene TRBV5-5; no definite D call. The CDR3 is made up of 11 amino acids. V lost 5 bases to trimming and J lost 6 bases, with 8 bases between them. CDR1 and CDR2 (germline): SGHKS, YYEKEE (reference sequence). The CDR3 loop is CASSYLKTQYF. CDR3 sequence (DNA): TGTGCCAGCAGTTATTTGAAGACCCAGTACTTC.

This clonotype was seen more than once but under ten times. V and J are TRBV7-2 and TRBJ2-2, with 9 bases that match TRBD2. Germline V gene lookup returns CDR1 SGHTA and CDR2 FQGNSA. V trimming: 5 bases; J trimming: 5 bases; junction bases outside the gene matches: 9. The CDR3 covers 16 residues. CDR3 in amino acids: CASSQAAGGRTGELFF. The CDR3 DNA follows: TGTGCCAGCAGCCAAGCTGCGGGAGGGCGTACCGGGGAGCTGTTTTTT.

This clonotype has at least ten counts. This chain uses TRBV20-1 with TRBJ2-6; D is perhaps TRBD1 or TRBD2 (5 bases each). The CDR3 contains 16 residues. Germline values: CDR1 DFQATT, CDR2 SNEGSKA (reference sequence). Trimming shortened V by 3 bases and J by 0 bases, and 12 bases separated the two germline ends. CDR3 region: CSASEGKSSGANVLTF. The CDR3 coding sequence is TGCAGTGCTAGTGAGGGGAAGAGCTCTGGGGCCAACGTCCTGACTTTC.

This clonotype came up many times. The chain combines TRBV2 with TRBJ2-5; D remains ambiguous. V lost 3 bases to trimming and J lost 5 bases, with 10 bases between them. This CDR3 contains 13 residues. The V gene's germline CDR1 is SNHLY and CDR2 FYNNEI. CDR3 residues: CASSESGWETQYF. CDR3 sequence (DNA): TGTGCCAGCAGTGAGTCCGGGTGGGAGACCCAGTACTTC. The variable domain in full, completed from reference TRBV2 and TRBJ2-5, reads EPEVTQTPSHQVTQMGQEVILRCVPISNHLYFYWYRQILGQKVEFLVSFYNNEISEKSEIFDDQFSVERPDGSNFTLKIRSTKLEDSAMYFCASSESGWETQYFGPGTRLLVL.

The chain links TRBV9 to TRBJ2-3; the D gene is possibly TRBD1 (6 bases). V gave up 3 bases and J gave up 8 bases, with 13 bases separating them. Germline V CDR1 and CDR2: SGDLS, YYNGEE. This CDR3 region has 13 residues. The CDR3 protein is CASSGKGESTQYF. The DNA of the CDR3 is TGTGCCAGCAGCGGAAAGGGGGAGAGTACGCAGTATTTT. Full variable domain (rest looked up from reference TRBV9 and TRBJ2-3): DSGVTQTPKHLITATGQRVTLRCSPRSGDLSVYWYQQSLDQGLQFLIQYYNGEERAKGNILERFSAQQFPDLHSELNLSSLELGDSALYFCASSGKGESTQYFGPGTRLTVL.

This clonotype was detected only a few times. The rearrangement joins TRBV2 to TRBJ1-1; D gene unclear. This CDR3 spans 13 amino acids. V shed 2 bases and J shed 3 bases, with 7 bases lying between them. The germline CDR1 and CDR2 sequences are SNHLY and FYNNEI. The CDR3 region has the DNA TGTGCCAGCAGTGAATGGGATTACACTGAAGCTTTCTTT. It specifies CASSEWDYTEAFF.

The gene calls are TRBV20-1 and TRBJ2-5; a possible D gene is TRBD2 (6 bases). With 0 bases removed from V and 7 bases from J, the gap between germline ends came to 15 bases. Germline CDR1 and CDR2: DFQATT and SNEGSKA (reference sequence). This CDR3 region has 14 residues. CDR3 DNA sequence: TGCAGTGCTAGAGATTTAGCGGTGGGGGGGACCCAGTACTTC. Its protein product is CSARDLAVGGTQYF.

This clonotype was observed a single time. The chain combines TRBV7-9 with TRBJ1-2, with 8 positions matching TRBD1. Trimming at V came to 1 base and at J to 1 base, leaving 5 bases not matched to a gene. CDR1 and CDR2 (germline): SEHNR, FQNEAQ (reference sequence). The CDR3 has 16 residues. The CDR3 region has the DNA TGTGCCAGCAGCTTAGGACACAGGGGGTTTAACTATGGCTACACCTTC. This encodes CASSLGHRGFNYGYTF.

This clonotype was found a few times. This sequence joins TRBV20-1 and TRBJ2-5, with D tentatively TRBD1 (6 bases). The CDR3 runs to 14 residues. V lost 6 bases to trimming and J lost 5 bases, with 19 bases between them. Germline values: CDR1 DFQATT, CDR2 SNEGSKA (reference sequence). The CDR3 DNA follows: TGCAGTGCCACCGGGACAAAAAAACGGGAGACCCAGTACTTC. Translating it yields CSATGTKKRETQYF.

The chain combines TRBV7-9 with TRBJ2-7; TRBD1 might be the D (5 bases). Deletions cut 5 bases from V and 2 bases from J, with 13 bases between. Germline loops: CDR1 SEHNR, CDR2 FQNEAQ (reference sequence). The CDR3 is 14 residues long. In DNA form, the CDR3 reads TGTGCCAGCAGCCATCAGAGCAGGGCCTACGAGCAGTACTTC. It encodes CASSHQSRAYEQYF.

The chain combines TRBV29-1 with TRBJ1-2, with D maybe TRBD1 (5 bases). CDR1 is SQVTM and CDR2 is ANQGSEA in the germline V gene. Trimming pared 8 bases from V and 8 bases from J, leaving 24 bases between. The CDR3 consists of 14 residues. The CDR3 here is CSSPTGRDFDGYTF. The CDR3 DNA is TGCAGCTCACCGACGGGCAGGGACTTCGACGGCTACACCTTC.

CDR3 DNA: TGTGCCAACGGCGGGGGGTACGATTCACCCCTCCACTTT. Protein product: CANGGGYDSPLHF. The chain couples TRBV7-9 to TRBJ1-6, with D possibly TRBD1 on 5 matching bases. This CDR3 is 13 amino acids long. V was cut by 10 bases and J by 8 bases, with 15 bases left in between. CDR1 and CDR2 from the germline V gene are SEHNR and FQNEAQ (reference sequence). The whole variable domain, remainder taken from reference TRBV7-9 and TRBJ1-6, is DTGVSQNPRHKITKRGQNVTFRCDPISEHNRLYWYRQTLGQGPEFLTYFQNEAQLEKSRLLSDRFSAERPKGSFSTLEIQRTEQGDSAMYLCANGGGYDSPLHFGNGTRLTVT.

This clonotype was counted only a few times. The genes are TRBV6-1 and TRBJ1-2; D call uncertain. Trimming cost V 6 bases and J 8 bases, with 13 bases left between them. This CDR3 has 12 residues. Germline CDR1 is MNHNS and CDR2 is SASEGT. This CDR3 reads CASRDEAYGYTF. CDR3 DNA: TGTGCCAGCAGAGATGAGGCATACGGCTACACCTTC.